This paragraph covers one TCR beta chain sequence. This CDR3 has 16 residues. J lost 6 bases, V lost 6 bases, and 15 bases had no gene match. Germline V gives CDR1 MDHEN, CDR2 SYDVKM. Study processing details: How many nucleated cells were present was estimated from reference gene primer amplification. Produced via immunoSEQ multiplex PCR; TCRdb's table is partial and in-frame only. That table furnishes V, J and clone size, whereas the DNA furnished D and trimming. The repertoire holds some 210,000 clones, with roughly 88% as singletons. This sample stems from a study of blood T cell repertoires in COVID-19. About the study: Both acute and convalescent COVID-19 samples were obtained from the United States, Italy and Spain. T cells, B-cell-depleted T cells, or PBMCs provided the cDNA or gDNA that served as material.

The rearrangement joins TRBV28 to TRBJ2-7; 9 nucleotides line up with TRBD1. The sequencing input was peripheral blood. The sequence was collected from a woman between 35 and 50 years old who had recovered from COVID-19. The CDR3 region has the DNA TGTGCCAGCAGCCCTTATGGGGAGGGGACAGGGCGCGAGCAGTACTTC. This gives the protein CASSPYGEGTGREQYF.